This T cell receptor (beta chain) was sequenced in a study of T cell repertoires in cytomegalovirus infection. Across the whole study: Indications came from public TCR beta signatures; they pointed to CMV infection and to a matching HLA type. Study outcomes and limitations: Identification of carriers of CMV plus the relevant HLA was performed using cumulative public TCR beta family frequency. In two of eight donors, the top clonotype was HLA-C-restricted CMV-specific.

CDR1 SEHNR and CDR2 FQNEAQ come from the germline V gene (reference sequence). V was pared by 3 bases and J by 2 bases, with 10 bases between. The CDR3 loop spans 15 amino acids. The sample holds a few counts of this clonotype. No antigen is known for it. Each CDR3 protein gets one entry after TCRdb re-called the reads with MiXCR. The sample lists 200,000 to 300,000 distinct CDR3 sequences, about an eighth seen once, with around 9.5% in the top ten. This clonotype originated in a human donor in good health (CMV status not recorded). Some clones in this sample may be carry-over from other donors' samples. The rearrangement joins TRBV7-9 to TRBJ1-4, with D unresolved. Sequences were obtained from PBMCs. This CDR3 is CASSFGDPTNEKLFF. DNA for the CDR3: TGTGCCAGCAGCTTTGGAGATCCGACTAATGAAAAACTGTTTTTT.